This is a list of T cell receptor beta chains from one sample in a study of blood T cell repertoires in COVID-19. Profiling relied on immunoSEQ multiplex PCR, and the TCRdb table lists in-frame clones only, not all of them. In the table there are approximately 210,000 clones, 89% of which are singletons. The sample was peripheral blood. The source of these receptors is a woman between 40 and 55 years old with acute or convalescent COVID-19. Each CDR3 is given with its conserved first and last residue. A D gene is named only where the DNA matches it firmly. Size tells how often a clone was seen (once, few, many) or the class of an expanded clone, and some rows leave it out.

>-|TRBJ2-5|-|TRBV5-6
CASSLEQGFQETQYF
TGTGCCAGCAGCTTGGAACAGGGCTTTCAAGAGACCCAGTACTTC
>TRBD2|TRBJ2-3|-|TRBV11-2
CASSKGGGAVSTDTQYF
TGTGCCAGCAGCAAGGGCGGGGGGGCAGTTAGCACAGATACGCAGTATTTT
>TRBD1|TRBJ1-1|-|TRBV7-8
CASSLVFGQGMNTEAFF
TGTGCCAGCAGCTTAGTTTTTGGACAGGGAATGAACACTGAAGCTTTCTTT
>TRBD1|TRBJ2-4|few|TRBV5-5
CASSWGLTGASKNIQYF
TGTGCCAGCAGCTGGGGGTTGACAGGGGCCAGCAAAAACATTCAGTACTTC
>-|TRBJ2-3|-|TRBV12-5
CASGPGQTSTDTQYF
TGTGCTAGTGGTCCCGGACAGACAAGCACAGATACGCAGTATTTT
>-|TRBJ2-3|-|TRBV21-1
CASSKVRQGEGDTQYF
TGTGCCAGCAGCAAAGTGAGGCAGGGGGAAGGAGATACGCAGTATTTT
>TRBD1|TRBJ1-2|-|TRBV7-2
CASSLGQASNYGYTF
TGTGCCAGCAGCCTGGGACAGGCTTCTAACTATGGCTACACCTTC
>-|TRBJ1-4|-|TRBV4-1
CASSQAARQINEKLFF
TGCGCCAGCAGCCAAGCCGCTAGACAGATCAATGAAAAACTGTTTTTT
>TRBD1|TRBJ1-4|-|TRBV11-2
CASSPDRGRVEKLFF
TGTGCCAGCAGCCCCGACAGGGGGCGCGTTGAAAAACTGTTTTTT
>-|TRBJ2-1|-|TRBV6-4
CASSDSSYNEQFF
TGTGCCAGCAGTGACTCGTCTTACAATGAGCAGTTCTTC
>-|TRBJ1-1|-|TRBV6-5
CATLPRGRTEAFF
TGTGCCACTCTTCCAAGGGGCAGGACTGAAGCTTTCTTT
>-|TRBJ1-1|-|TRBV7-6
CASSLAEQGRSEAFF
TGTGCCAGCAGCTTAGCGGAACAGGGTAGATCTGAAGCTTTCTTT
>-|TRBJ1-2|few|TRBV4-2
CASSQGGGYGYTF
TGTGCCAGCAGCCAGGGCGGGGGCTATGGCTACACCTTC
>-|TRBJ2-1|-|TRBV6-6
CASSNLLYNEQFF
TGTGCCAGCAGTAATCTACTTTACAATGAGCAGTTCTTC
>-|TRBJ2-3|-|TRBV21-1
CASSKEDVMERGRWYF
TGTGCCAGCAGCAAAGAAGATGTAATGGAGCGGGGGAGGTGGTATTTT
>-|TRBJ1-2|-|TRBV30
CAWSREGVLGGYTF
TGTGCCTGGAGTAGGGAGGGGGTGTTGGGTGGCTACACCTTC
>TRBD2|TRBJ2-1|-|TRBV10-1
CASSASTSGGNARGNEQFF
TGCGCCAGCAGTGCTTCGACTAGCGGGGGGAACGCCAGGGGGAATGAGCAGTTCTTC
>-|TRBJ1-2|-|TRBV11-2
CASSPQGRGYYGYTF
TGTGCCAGCAGCCCTCAAGGCCGGGGTTACTATGGCTACACCTTC
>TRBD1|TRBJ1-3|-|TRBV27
CASSSRSQGMKGNTIYF
TGTGCCAGCAGTTCCCGTTCACAGGGGATGAAGGGAAACACCATATATTTT
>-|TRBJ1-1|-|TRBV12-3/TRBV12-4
CASSFMRDTEAFF
TGTGCCAGCAGTTTTATGAGGGACACTGAAGCTTTCTTT
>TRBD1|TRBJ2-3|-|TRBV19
CASRDRGRTDTQYF
TGTGCCAGTAGGGACAGGGGGCGCACAGATACGCAGTATTTT
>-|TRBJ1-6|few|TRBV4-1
CASSQLAPSTGSPLHF
TGCGCCAGCAGCCAACTCGCCCCATCGACAGGATCACCCCTCCACTTT
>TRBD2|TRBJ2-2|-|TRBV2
CASVASWTSGGGGAGELFF
TGTGCCAGCGTGGCCTCCTGGACTAGCGGGGGGGGAGGCGCCGGGGAGCTGTTTTTT
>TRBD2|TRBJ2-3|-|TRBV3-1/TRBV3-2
CASSQGLTSGGPDTQYF
TGTGCCAGCAGCCAAGGTCTGACTAGCGGGGGGCCAGATACGCAGTATTTT
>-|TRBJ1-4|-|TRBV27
CASSPAQGLATNEKLFF
TGTGCCAGCAGTCCCGCTCAGGGACTTGCAACTAATGAAAAACTGTTTTTT
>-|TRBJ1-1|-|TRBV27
CASSPREGAEAFF
TGTGCCAGCAGCCCCAGGGAGGGCGCTGAAGCTTTCTTT
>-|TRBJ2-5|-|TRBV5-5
CASSRPGIKYQETQYF
TGTGCCAGCAGCCGCCCCGGGATCAAGTATCAAGAGACCCAGTACTTC
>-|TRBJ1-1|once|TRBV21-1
CASSSDRGVTEAFF
TGTGCCAGCAGCAGCGACAGGGGTGTAACTGAAGCTTTCTTT
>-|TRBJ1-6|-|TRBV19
CASSKEVINSPLHF
TGTGCCAGTAGTAAGGAGGTGATTAATTCACCCCTCCACTTT
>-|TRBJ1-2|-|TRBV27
CASSLGGGYGYTF
TGTGCCAGCAGTTTGGGGGGAGGGTATGGCTACACCTTC
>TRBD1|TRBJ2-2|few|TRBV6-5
CASDSMTGGTGELFF
TGTGCCAGCGATAGTATGACAGGGGGTACCGGGGAGCTGTTTTTT
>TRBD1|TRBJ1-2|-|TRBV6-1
CASSATRDRHLRYGYTF
TGTGCCAGCAGTGCTACCCGGGACAGACACCTACGCTATGGCTACACCTTC
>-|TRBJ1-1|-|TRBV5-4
CASSLVGGRGTEAFF
TGTGCCAGCAGCTTGGTCGGGGGGCGGGGCACTGAAGCTTTCTTT
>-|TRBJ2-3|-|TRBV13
CASSGWDNRYTDTQYF
TGTGCCAGCAGCGGCTGGGACAACCGGTACACAGATACGCAGTATTTT
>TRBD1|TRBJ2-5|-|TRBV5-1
CASSLNGQGEGETQYF
TGCGCCAGCAGCTTGAATGGACAGGGGGAAGGGGAGACCCAGTACTTC
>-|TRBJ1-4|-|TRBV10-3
CAISEAAGDYSEKLFF
TGTGCCATCAGTGAGGCAGCAGGGGATTATAGCGAAAAACTGTTTTTT
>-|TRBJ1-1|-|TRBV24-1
CATSRGGDTEAFF
TGTGCCACCAGTCGAGGAGGGGATACTGAAGCTTTCTTT
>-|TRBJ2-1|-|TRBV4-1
CASSQVWQGLWGEQFF
TGCGCCAGCAGCCAAGTGTGGCAGGGGCTTTGGGGTGAGCAGTTCTTC
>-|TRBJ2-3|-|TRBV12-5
CASTPGVSTDTQYF
TGTGCTAGTACCCCCGGGGTTAGCACAGATACGCAGTATTTT
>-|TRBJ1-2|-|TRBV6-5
CASSTVADGYTF
TGTGCCAGCAGTACAGTCGCTGATGGCTACACCTTC